What follows describes a single T cell receptor (beta chain). This clone was recorded only once. It lacks a known antigen. No base qualities exist here, and no much larger clone lies one base off it. TCRbeta CDR3 regions were amplified from genomic DNA using the immunoSEQ Assay, a bias-controlled multiplex PCR. The authors' pipeline ran thus. The number of nucleated cells in each sample was estimated by amplification of reference gene primers within the assay. To quantify the absolute abundance of each unique TCRbeta CDR3 rearrangement, sequence reads were collapsed and filtered. Productive Simpson clonality was computed per sample as the square root of Simpson's diversity index over productive rearrangements. TCRdb provides this immuneACCESS table in a form limited to in-frame rearrangements. Some clones are lacking; in checked studies, under half of them reflect an unresolved V gene, and why the rest are absent is not known. V, J and clone size are taken as reported in that table, and D and trimming were inferred from the DNA itself. This sample is represented by roughly 400,000 clones; roughly 86% of them were singletons. Together, the top ten hold 1.7% of the sample.

The sample is drawn from a study of blood T cell repertoires in COVID-19 (dated by TCRdb to the early 2020s). About the full investigation: Collaborator samples came from the United States, Italy and Spain and covered acute and convalescent phases of COVID-19. The material from the prospective study consisted of cDNA or gDNA derived from T cells, B-cell-depleted T cells, or PBMCs. Subjects who had been exposed to COVID-19, were actively infected with it, or had recovered from it provided the deeply sampled blood TCRbeta repertoires that made up the dataset. The repertoires were released in a freely available public database intended as a resource for research on the immune response to SARS-CoV-2. The samples were drawn from the first 160 participants of the ongoing ImmuneRACE study and from more than 1,000 subjects provided by 6 global collaborators. Nearly every sample came with metadata listing a de-identified subject ID, COVID-19 status, age in years and sex. Where available, HLA class I and class II types were taken from metadata supplied by the sample provider and were not determined by assay-based typing. Paper-wide results and their limitations: Clinical and demographic metadata were provided uncurated, with the amount varying by source and participant.

Enrolling through a virtual design, the prospective study's participants ranged in age from roughly 18 to 100 years and lived across roughly 24 United States geographic areas. In the prospective study, participants were assigned to cohorts based on the clinical history participants reported in a screening survey and a study questionnaire. ImmuneRACE Cohort 3 recovered participants were defined by two consecutive negative NP/OP PCR tests, healthcare professional clearance, or symptom resolution. Mobile phlebotomists in the prospective study collected whole blood, serum and a nasopharyngeal or oropharyngeal swab from every participant. Additional blood draws and questionnaires over a 2-month period could optionally be provided by prospective study participants. Blood samples from the prospective study were shipped frozen or at room temperature prior to DNA extraction. Counted from cysteine to phenylalanine, this CDR3 has 16 amino acids. This entry keeps only the CDR3 DNA: 48 bases, framed from base 1. Sequences SGDLS (CDR1) and YYNGEE (CDR2) are obtained from the germline V gene. Germline trimming: 4 bases from V, 4 bases from J; junction bases outside gene matches: 12.

The clonotype was recovered from a woman under 40 who had recovered from COVID-19. The sample comprised PBMCs or T cells enriched from blood (not recorded which). Recombination linked TRBV9 to TRBJ2-3, and 7 junction bases match TRBD2. The CDR3 loop reads CASSPSGGRGADTQYF. The sequenced DNA is TGTGCCAGCAGCCCCTCAGGCGGGAGAGGCGCAGATACGCAGTATTTT.